This TCR beta chain originates from a study of cytomegalovirus exposure and HLA in healthy donors. The CDR3 has 14 residues. After removal of 2 bases from V and 7 bases from J, the junction contained 7 bases not matched to a gene. These donors, healthy bone marrow donors, were studied. As to this clone: Its antigen is undetermined.

PCR involved 60 Vbeta and 13 Jbeta primers. TCRdb's copy holds only in-frame clones and misses some; the assay was immunoSEQ multiplex PCR. The profile shows over 150,000 clones, approximately 85% of them singletons. Study-wide results and caveats: The authors judged a highly shared variant cluster likely a sequencing artifact. Analysis was carried out at a later point, and it linked a missense DCLRE1C variant to TCR beta V- and J-gene trimming. Based on reports, TCR beta sequences accurately predicted HLA-A and HLA-B alleles for most subjects.

Input material: PBMCs. The chain recombines TRBV5-3 with TRBJ1-1; 8 bases are shared with TRBD1. TRBV5-3 is an open reading frame, and its role is uncertain. This TCR derives from a girl aged 5-17 years in good health and CMV-seropositive. The CDR3 region is CARSFCAGGGEAFF. CDR3 sequence (DNA): TGTGCCAGAAGCTTTTGCGCAGGGGGCGGTGAAGCTTTCTTT.